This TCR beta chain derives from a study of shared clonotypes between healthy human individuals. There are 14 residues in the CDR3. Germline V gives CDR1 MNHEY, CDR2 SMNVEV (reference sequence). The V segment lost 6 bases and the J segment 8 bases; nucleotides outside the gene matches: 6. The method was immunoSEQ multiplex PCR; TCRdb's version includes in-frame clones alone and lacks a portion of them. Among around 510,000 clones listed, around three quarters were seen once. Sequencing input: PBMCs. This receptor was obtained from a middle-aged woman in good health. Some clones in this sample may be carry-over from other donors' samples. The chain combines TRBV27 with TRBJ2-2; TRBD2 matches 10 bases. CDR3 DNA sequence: TGTGCCAGCAGGGCTAGCGGGAGTCCGGGGGAGCTGTTTTTT. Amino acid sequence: CASRASGSPGELFF.